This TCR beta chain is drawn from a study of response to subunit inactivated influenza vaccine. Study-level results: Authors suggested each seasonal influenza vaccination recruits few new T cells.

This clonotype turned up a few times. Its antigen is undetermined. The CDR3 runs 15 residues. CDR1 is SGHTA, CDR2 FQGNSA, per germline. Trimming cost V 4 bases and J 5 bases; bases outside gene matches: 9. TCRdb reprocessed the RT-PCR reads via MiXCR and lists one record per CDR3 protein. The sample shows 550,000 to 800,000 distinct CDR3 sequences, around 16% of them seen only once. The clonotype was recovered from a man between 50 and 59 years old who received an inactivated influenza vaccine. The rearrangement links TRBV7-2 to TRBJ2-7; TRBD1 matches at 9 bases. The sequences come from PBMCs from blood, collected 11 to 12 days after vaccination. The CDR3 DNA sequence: TGTGCCAGCAGCTCGCAAGGACAGGGGTGGAACGAGCAGTACTTC. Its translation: CASSSQGQGWNEQYF. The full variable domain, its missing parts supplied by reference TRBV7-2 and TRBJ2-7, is GAGVSQSPSNKVTEKGKDVELRCDPISGHTALYWYRQSLGQGLEFLIYFQGNSAPDKSGLPSDRFSAERTGGSVSTLTIQRTQQEDSAVYLCASSSQGQGWNEQYFGPGTRLTVT.